One and the same sample provided the 10 T cell receptor beta chains below, sequenced in a study of cytomegalovirus exposure and HLA in healthy donors. A multiplex PCR was run with 60 Vbeta primers and 13 Jbeta primers. Here immunoSEQ multiplex PCR was the method, and the copy in TCRdb shows in-frame clones only, minus some. The table records roughly 120,000 clones, 70% to 85% of them present only once. Material: PBMCs. These receptors came from a woman aged 35 to 49 in good health and CMV-seropositive.

This clone was observed a handful of times. This rearrangement joins TRBV5-1 to TRBJ2-3; D assignment may be TRBD1 or TRBD2 (5 bases each). The germline V gene encodes CDR1 SGHRS and CDR2 YFSETQ. V gave up 4 bases and J gave up 2 bases, with 17 bases separating them. The CDR3 sequence is 16 residues long. CDR3 sequence reads: CASSVGVAESTDTQYF. The CDR3 DNA sequence: TGCGCCAGCAGCGTGGGGGTTGCGGAGTCCACAGATACGCAGTATTTT.

This chain joins TRBV4-1 and TRBJ2-5; possibly TRBD2 for D (6 bases). Trimming cost V 0 bases and J 4 bases, with 15 bases left between them. The germline V gene encodes CDR1 MGHRA and CDR2 YSYEKL. CDR3 length: 16 amino acids. This CDR3 reads CASSQDGTPRGETQYF. Here the CDR3 DNA reads TGCGCCAGCAGCCAAGATGGGACTCCTCGAGGAGAGACCCAGTACTTC.

This chain joins TRBV6-5 and TRBJ1-5, with 8 bases identical to TRBD1. V dropped 0 bases and J dropped 7; count of bases not matched to a gene: 2. This CDR3 spans 14 amino acids. Germline assignment: CDR1 MNHEY and CDR2 SVGAGI. The CDR3 coding sequence is TGTGCCAGCAGTTACTCAGACAGGGGACAGCCCCAGCATTTT. Translating gives CASSYSDRGQPQHF.

This clone appeared a few times. This sequence joins TRBV7-2 and TRBJ2-3, with 8 positions matching TRBD2. The CDR3 has 14 amino acids. V lost 1 base, J lost 8 bases, and 5 bases stayed unmatched. Germline V CDR1 and CDR2: SGHTA, FQGNSA. CDR3 sequence reads: CASSLGFSGITQYF. The CDR3 DNA follows: TGTGCCAGCAGCTTAGGGTTTAGCGGGATTACGCAGTATTTT.

The V and J genes are TRBV19 and TRBJ2-3, with TRBD2 as a possible D gene (5 bases). The CDR3 contains 11 residues. Per germline, CDR1 LNHDA and CDR2 SQIVND (reference sequence). The V end was cut by 7 bases, the J end by 6 bases, with 8 bases between. As DNA, the CDR3 is TGTGCCAGTATGGGAGCGGATACGCAGTATTTT. Protein product: CASMGADTQYF.

The chain combines TRBV7-8 with TRBJ2-1; TRBD2 matches 11 bases. CDR3 size: 17 residues. The V and J ends lost 5 bases and 4 bases, in that order; junction bases with no gene match: 10. Germline lookup yields CDR1 SGHVS and CDR2 FQNEAQ. The CDR3 is CASSPNIAGGPYNEQFF. The CDR3 nucleotides are TGTGCCAGCAGCCCCAATATAGCGGGGGGGCCATACAATGAGCAGTTCTTC.

The gene calls are TRBV5-6 and TRBJ1-1, with D possibly TRBD1 on 6 matching bases. The V end was cut by 0 bases, the J end by 3 bases, with 21 bases between. CDR1 and CDR2 (germline): SGHDT, YYEEEE. The CDR3 has 18 residues. CDR3 sequence reads: CASSLAKGGWGEDTEAFF. DNA of the CDR3: TGTGCCAGCAGCTTGGCCAAAGGGGGATGGGGCGAGGACACTGAAGCTTTCTTT.

The V gene is TRBV7-2, the J gene TRBJ1-6; 7 bases are a match to TRBD1. CDR3 length equals 16 residues. Germline CDR1 and CDR2: SGHTA and FQGNSA. After removal of 0 bases from V and 7 bases from J, the junction contained 6 bases not matched to a gene. The CDR3 here is CASSLASNRGNSPLHF. CDR3 sequence (DNA): TGTGCCAGCAGCTTAGCATCCAACAGGGGCAATTCACCCCTCCACTTT.

This chain joins TRBV19 and TRBJ2-7; 13 bases are shared with TRBD2. The CDR3 runs 18 residues. The V segment lost 3 bases and the J segment 0 bases; nucleotides outside the gene matches: 8. Germline V gene data show CDR1 as LNHDA and CDR2 as SQIVND (reference sequence). The CDR3 here is CASSMTSGRPNSSYEQYF. The CDR3 region has the DNA TGTGCCAGTAGTATGACTAGCGGGAGGCCGAATAGCTCCTACGAGCAGTACTTC.

This sequence joins TRBV7-2 and TRBJ2-3; 7 bases fit TRBD2. Looked up from germline, CDR1 is SGHTA and CDR2 is FQGNSA. This CDR3 comprises 15 residues. The trim removed 7 bases at V and 5 bases at J, leaving 12 bases unmatched. The CDR3 DNA reads as TGTGCCAGCAAACCCTCGGGGGGAGTACTAGATACGCAGTATTTT. Amino acid sequence: CASKPSGGVLDTQYF.